Detailed here is one T cell receptor (beta chain). Its recognized antigen is unknown. Per-base quality was not reported, and no clone a single base away is much larger than it. Here V drops 4 bases and J drops 6 bases, and the junction holds 6 bases not matched to any gene. The CDR3 goes from the cysteine to the phenylalanine over 15 residues. Only the CDR3 part of the read is kept: 45 bases, read in frame from the first base. Based on the germline V gene (reference sequence), the CDR1 and CDR2 sequences are SGHNT and YYREEE. These data are taken from a study of cytomegalovirus exposure and HLA in healthy donors (dated by TCRdb to the late 2010s). In terms of the full investigation: An earlier analysis of some 620 of the donors reported 276 Gb of sequence data and 117 million unique TCR beta sequences obtained from about 180 million T cells. Using immunosequencing, the study profiled T cell repertoires from 500 to 800 subjects and related those repertoires to cytomegalovirus serostatus. Because of strong linkage in the cohort, a few DR-DQ haplotypes were treated as single units for association and clustering. Along with the roughly 670-subject first cohort, a separate validation cohort of 120 different subjects was used. HLA typing covered class I and class II loci at four-digit resolution. The number of typed donors differed by locus: about 620-630 for A, B, C, DRB1 and DQB1; 522 for DQA1; some 610 for DPA1; and roughly 450 for DPB1. To study patterns of TCR occurrence, a later analysis re-analyzed previously published TCR beta repertoires from more than 550 donors and added high-resolution HLA genotyping. A later genetic analysis used genome-wide SNP genotypes for about 65% of the 666 donors, treating that subset as a discovery cohort. An earlier analysis of around 540 of the donors applied high-throughput TCR beta sequencing to assess whether each TCR beta V gene segment acted as functional or pseudogenic. All discovery cohort repertoires had been generated on a single sequencing platform. Donor age, sex, ethnicity and CMV serostatus were compiled alongside the repertoire data. Among the approximately 400 genotyped donors, around 81% belonged to the genetic ancestry cluster associated with self-reported Caucasian donors. Among roughly 400 genotyped donors of the cohort, an average of roughly 230,000 unique TCR beta nucleotide sequences was sequenced per donor, of which about 20% were non-productive. The study aimed to test whether cataloging public T cell receptors could reveal signatures of past pathogen exposure. Roughly 300 gigabases of sequencing data and around 80 million unique TCR sequences made up an early release that covered several hundred HLA-typed donors. High-throughput TCR immunosequencing, statistical association of individual TCRs with disease status, and machine learning were combined to predict cytomegalovirus infection status. Rather than using new phenotypic data, the later analysis identified candidate immune exposures from TCR beta sequences and from how often those sequences occurred across donors.

Findings and caveats that apply to the study as a whole: A later analysis found that HLA-associated TCR beta chains were more clonally expanded and had lower generation probabilities than equally common non-associated chains. Because the 87-base-pair reads could not distinguish some IMGT-functional V segments, including TRBV6-2 and TRBV6-3, those segments were excluded. According to a later analysis, TCR association rates differed among HLA loci, with DRB1 alleles showing the most associated TCRs and HLA-C alleles showing the fewest. A total of 150 to 200 TCR beta chains were listed by the study as associated with cytomegalovirus. The authors suggested that the approach could potentially be extended to other disease states and immunological phenotypes. The presence/absence analyses assumed that sequencing depth was roughly uniform across donors, and that assumption may not be true. Compared with the roughly 700-donor mean, donors in an Asian-associated ancestry cluster had fewer N-insertions in productive TCRs, according to a later genetic analysis. In vitro tests confirmed that a few of the cytomegalovirus-associated TCR beta chains recognize cytomegalovirus antigens. Most TCR sequences were observed very rarely across donors, whereas some public TCRs were present in many individuals. Linkage disequilibrium might explain the correlated functional status among segregating V segments, but an unknown experimental factor could not be excluded. Because counts were too low, roughly 17 rarely observed V segments, including chromosome 9 orphons, were left out of the earlier analysis of about 620 of the donors. At a false discovery rate of 0.05, a later analysis linked about 17,000 TCR beta sequences to specific HLA alleles. In an earlier analysis of some 500 of the donors, most TCR beta V segments appeared in productive rearrangements about 90% or about 30% of the time, broadly matching IMGT annotations. For the cohort, immune exposure information was limited to CMV serostatus. In a later analysis, most CMV-associated TCR beta chains were found to appear HLA-restricted, with HLA associations seemingly driven largely by CMV exposure. HLA typing was unavailable for some donors at each locus, so association tests used only the typed subset. When HLA alleles, especially DR and DQ, strongly co-occurred, attributing TCR associations to individual alleles was difficult. This cohort had only TCR beta chains sequenced, and the lack of alpha or paired-chain data limited which features could be detected. A cluster of highly shared sequence variants was judged likely to be a technical artifact of the sequencing pipeline. In a later analysis, several top co-occurrence clusters were reported to appear linked to parvovirus B19, influenza, CMV and Epstein-Barr virus. The classifier was reported to diagnose cytomegalovirus status with high specificity and sensitivity in both the original and validation cohorts. An association between a missense DCLRE1C variant and V-gene and J-gene trimming of TCR beta chains was found in a later genetic analysis and replicated in an independent cohort. A further reported finding was that TCR beta sequences accurately predicted the HLA-A and HLA-B alleles for most subjects in the first cohort.

In total, roughly 670 healthy bone marrow donors made up the cohort. At the time of sampling, all cohort members were nominally healthy, though unrecorded immune exposures were likely present. The donor tested CMV seropositive, placing the donor among the roughly 300 seropositive members of the cohort. Every donor gave a peripheral blood sample, and the peripheral blood mononuclear cells from that sample were used for TCR beta sequencing. The Qiagen DNeasy Blood Extraction Kit was used to extract genomic DNA from the blood cell samples. Libraries came from the immunoSEQ multiplex PCR assay. The multiplex PCR relied on a mix of 60 forward primers for TCR Vbeta segments and 13 reverse primers for TCR Jbeta segments. Amplification of the CDR3 region of rearranged TCR beta genes was performed with a multiplex PCR assay on genomic DNA. On the Illumina HiSeq System, the amplified TCR beta libraries were sequenced as 87-base-pair reads. Per the original workflow: A later analysis tallied about 77 million unique TCR beta chains across the 666 repertoires, and approximately 12 million of those chains were shared by two or more donors. Raw reads were error-corrected and collapsed into unique sequences by a nearest-neighbor algorithm in which closely related sequences were merged to remove PCR and sequencing errors. To assign V, D and J gene segments, CDR3 sequences were aligned to IMGT reference sequences. For a sequence to be retained, a match of at least six nucleotides to both a V gene segment and a J gene segment was required. Rearrangements were classified as productive when the CDR3 lacked stop codons and remained in frame with V and J, and all other rearrangements were classified as non-productive. Following IMGT convention, CDR3 was defined as the stretch from the second conserved V-encoded cysteine up to the conserved J-encoded phenylalanine. The earlier analysis of 587 of the donors excluded sequences that lacked an unambiguous match to a single V gene segment. An earlier analysis of several hundred of the donors called V segments functional above 56.7% productive rearrangements and segregating when the between-donor standard deviation exceeded 5%. A statistical classification framework was built for diagnosing cytomegalovirus status from the catalog of TCR beta chain sequences. A later analysis assigned V and J genes by comparing TCR nucleotide sequences with IMGT/GENE-DB human TR gene sequences. The TCRdist pipeline was used in a later analysis to assign CDR3 sequences and most-parsimonious VDJ recombination scenarios. A later analysis defined each TCR beta chain by its CDR3 amino acid sequence plus V-gene family, and excluded reads lacking a unique V-gene family. As a way to deal with suspected cross-contamination and a sequencing artifact, a later analysis dropped 592 nucleotide sequences that were highly shared and had low generation probability. In a later analysis, a clonal expansion index for each public chain was calculated from normalized within-repertoire ranks of inferred template counts. Generation probabilities in a later analysis came from a VDJ recombination model fitted to out-of-frame rearrangements, and those results were checked against IGoR. Hypergeometric tests were used in a later analysis to score TCR-TCR, TCR-HLA and TCR-CMV co-occurrence, with a repertoire-size bias correction applied to the TCR pairs. False discovery rates were estimated in a later analysis by permuting HLA or CMV assignments 20 times. In a later analysis, co-occurring TCRs were grouped using DBSCAN, with TCRdist sequence similarity added in when clustering inside HLA-allele-positive subsets. Co-occurrence clustering excluded repertoires with fewer than 30,000 or more than 120,000 public chains, plus five with anomalous nucleotide sharing. The clones in this table, taken by TCRdb from immuneACCESS, are in-frame only. Not every clone is retained; where verified, under half of the shortfall comes from an unresolved V gene, and the cause of the rest is unknown. Clone size and V and J calls were adopted from that table, with D and trimming inferred from the DNA. The sample includes almost 90,000 clones, with roughly 85% observed a single time. The ten most abundant clones make up 6% to 7.5% of the sample.

The TCR comes from a middle-aged man in good health and CMV-seropositive. Input material: PBMCs. This receptor chain uses TRBV5-4 and TRBJ2-3; 12 nucleotides in the junction match TRBD2. DNA sequence: TGTGCCAGCAGCACAAAACTAGCGGGGGGCGATACGCAGTATTTT. It encodes CASSTKLAGGDTQYF.